This T cell receptor (beta chain) is drawn from a study of graft-versus-host responses after intestinal transplantation. In the study overall: Recipients had transplants, and these were multivisceral, liver-intestinal, or isolated intestinal. Anti-thymocyte globulin was used for induction in all recipients, who then took tacrolimus and steroids for two to four years.

The method was immunoSEQ multiplex PCR; TCRdb's version includes in-frame clones alone and lacks a portion of them. The sample records 85,000 to 100,000 clones, under 95% being singletons. In the case of this clone: The antigen is unknown.

The CDR3 runs to 15 residues. Germline CDR1 SNHLY, CDR2 FYNNEI. Trimming cost V 8 bases and J 7 bases; bases outside gene matches: 6. The specimen comprised unstimulated CD4+ T cells sorted from spleen or lymph node cells, sampled before transplant. The V and J genes are TRBV2 and TRBJ2-1; the match to TRBD2 covers 15 bases. The TCR was taken from a human donor who was the organ donor for an intestinal transplant. CDR3 DNA sequence: TGTGCCAGCGTCGGGACTAGCGGGAGGTTAAATGAGCAGTTCTTC. Its protein product is CASVGTSGRLNEQFF. The variable domain in full, completed from reference TRBV2 and TRBJ2-1, reads EPEVTQTPSHQVTQMGQEVILRCVPISNHLYFYWYRQILGQKVEFLVSFYNNEISEKSEIFDDQFSVERPDGSNFTLKIRSTKLEDSAMYFCASVGTSGRLNEQFFGPGTRLTVL.